The 5 T cell receptor beta chains below all came from one sample that was sequenced in a study of blood T cell repertoires in COVID-19. Profiled with immunoSEQ multiplex PCR; TCRdb holds only in-frame clones, not every one. The sample consists of over 150,000 clones, roughly 88% of them appearing once. The sample consisted of peripheral blood. The receptors here all came from a woman between 35 and 50 years old with COVID-19, enrolled during active disease.

The chain is built from TRBV11-2 and TRBJ1-4; 10 bases align to TRBD1. With V trimmed by 0 bases and J by 8 bases, 3 bases remained unmatched. Germline CDR1 SGHAT, CDR2 FQNNGV. The CDR3 contains 15 residues. CDR3 residues: CASSLDDRGREKLFF. In DNA, the CDR3 is TGTGCCAGCAGCTTAGATGACAGGGGGCGGGAAAAACTGTTTTTT.

The chain couples TRBV30 to TRBJ1-2; TRBD1 matches 10 bases. The V and J ends lost 8 bases and 8 bases, in that order; junction bases with no gene match: 11. Per the germline V gene, CDR1 is GTSNPN and CDR2 is SVGIG (reference sequence). This CDR3 comprises 13 residues. CDR3 sequence reads: CAERGDRGRGYTF. In nucleotides, the CDR3 is TGTGCCGAAAGAGGGGACAGGGGACGGGGCTACACCTTC.

This clone appeared once. V and J are TRBV7-9 and TRBJ2-3; D may be TRBD1 (5 bases). There are 14 residues in the CDR3. V was cut by 7 bases and J by 6 bases, with 17 bases left in between. Looked up from germline, CDR1 is SEHNR and CDR2 is FQNEAQ (reference sequence). The CDR3 protein is CASKKQGAGDTQYF. The DNA of the CDR3 is TGTGCCAGCAAAAAGCAGGGCGCCGGCGATACGCAGTATTTT.

This sequence joins TRBV28 and TRBJ2-1, with D possibly TRBD1 on 8 matching bases. This CDR3 comprises 15 residues. V was trimmed by 6 bases and J by 8 bases, leaving 20 bases between them. Germline V CDR1 and CDR2: MDHEN, SYDVKM. In nucleotides, the CDR3 is TGTGCCAGCAGCCGGGCGGGAACAGGGGGGGATGAGCAGTTCTTC. It encodes CASSRAGTGGDEQFF.

The V and J genes are TRBV6-2 or TRBV6-3 and TRBJ2-5, with 13 nucleotides matching TRBD2. The J segment lost 1 base and the V segment lost 4 bases, leaving 6 bases of the junction unmatched. CDR3 length: 17 residues. Germline V gene lookup returns CDR1 MNHEY and CDR2 SVGEGT. CDR3 DNA sequence: TGTGCCAGCAGTTTGGGACTAGCGGGATTGCTCCAAGAGACCCAGTACTTC. It codes for CASSLGLAGLLQETQYF.